The source of this TCR beta chain is a study of CD8+ T cells in alopecia areata. The wider study: Oral tofacitinib (5 to 10 mg twice daily) was administered to treated patients. Tofacitinib ran for 6 to 18 months before 6 months off drug. General study results and limits: During tofacitinib treatment, many expanded lesional clones remained in scalp and blood.

Treatment: oral pan-JAK inhibitor, 5-10 mg twice daily. Regarding this clone: Its specificity is not known.

Trimming cost V 5 bases and J 0 bases; bases outside gene matches: 8. In germline, CDR1 is KGHSY, CDR2 FQNENV. The CDR3 length is 17 residues. The authors extracted RNA and reverse transcribed it into cDNA as the sequencing template. Using immunoSEQ multiplex PCR, the repertoire was profiled, and TCRdb retains in-frame clones only, with some absent. Here the sample spans roughly 180,000 clones, about 51% being singletons. This clonotype was sampled from a human donor with alopecia areata. The source was CD8+ T cells sorted from blood, collected around week 54, from a patient treated with tofacitinib. The chain has TRBV16 and TRBJ2-7; 12 bases agree with TRBD2. CDR3 in amino acids: CASSSTRLAGDSYEQYF. The CDR3 DNA is TGTGCCAGCAGCTCTACTAGACTAGCGGGGGACTCCTACGAGCAGTACTTC.